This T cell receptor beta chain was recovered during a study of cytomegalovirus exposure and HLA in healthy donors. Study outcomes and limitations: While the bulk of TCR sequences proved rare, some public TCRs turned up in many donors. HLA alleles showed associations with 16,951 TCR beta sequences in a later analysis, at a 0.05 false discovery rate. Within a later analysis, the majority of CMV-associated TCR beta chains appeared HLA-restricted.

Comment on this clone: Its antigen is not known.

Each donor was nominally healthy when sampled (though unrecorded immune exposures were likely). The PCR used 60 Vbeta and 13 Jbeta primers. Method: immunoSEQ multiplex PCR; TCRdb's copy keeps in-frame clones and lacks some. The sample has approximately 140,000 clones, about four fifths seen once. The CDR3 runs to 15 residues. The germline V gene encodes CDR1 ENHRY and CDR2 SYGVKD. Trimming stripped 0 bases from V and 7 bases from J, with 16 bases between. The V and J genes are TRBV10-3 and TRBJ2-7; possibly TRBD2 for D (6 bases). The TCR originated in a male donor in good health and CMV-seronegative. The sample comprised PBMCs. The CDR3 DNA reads TGTGCCATCAGTGAGTCTCGGGAGACTTCTGGAGAGCAGTACTTC. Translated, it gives CAISESRETSGEQYF.